This is a list of T cell receptor beta chains from one sample in a study of identical twins. In TCRdb, the 5' RACE reads were re-called with MiXCR into one record per CDR3 protein. The sample lists some 600,000 distinct CDR3 sequences, less than 9% occurring once. These data also featured in a second study, about yellow fever vaccine responses in identical twins.

The sequenced material came from PBMCs. Receptor source: a young woman in good health. CDR3s include the opening cysteine and the closing phenylalanine or tryptophan. A D gene is named only where the DNA matches it firmly. Rows give clone size only sometimes, using once, few, many, or a class for an expanded clone.

>TRBV3-1|few|TRBJ1-1|14|-
TGTGCCAGCAGCCCCTCGACACCTAACACTGAAGCTTTCTTT
CASSPSTPNTEAFF
>TRBV7-6|-|TRBJ1-1|15|TRBD1
TGTGCCAGCAGCCACTCGACAGGGGCGAACACTGAAGCTTTCTTT
CASSHSTGANTEAFF
>TRBV20-1|few|TRBJ2-4|14|-
TGCAGTGCTAGTTACGGGGTAGCCAAAAACATTCAGTACTTC
CSASYGVAKNIQYF
>TRBV9|few|TRBJ2-3|17|-
TGTGCCAGCAGCGTAGAAACGACAGGTACTAGCACAGATACGCAGTATTTT
CASSVETTGTSTDTQYF
>TRBV3-1|few|TRBJ2-3|15|-
TGTGCCAGCAGCCAATATGGCAGGGCAGCAGATACGCAGTATTTT
CASSQYGRAADTQYF
>TRBV14|few|TRBJ2-5|15|-
TGTGCCAGCAGCCAAGGAGGGAGCGAATTGGAGACCCAGTACTTC
CASSQGGSELETQYF
>TRBV5-6|many|TRBJ2-1|16|TRBD1
TGTGCCAGCAGCATGCCAGGACAGGGTAACTACAATGAGCAGTTCTTC
CASSMPGQGNYNEQFF
>TRBV5-1|-|TRBJ1-3|16|-
TGCGCCAGCAGCATCAGAGGATCAACCTCTGGAAACACCATATATTTT
CASSIRGSTSGNTIYF
>TRBV5-1|many|TRBJ2-3|13|-
TGCGCCAGCAGCCTACCAGGCACAGATACGCAGTATTTT
CASSLPGTDTQYF
>TRBV12-3/TRBV12-4|-|TRBJ2-1|16|TRBD2
TGTGCCAGCAGGGGCGGTTGGACTAGCGGAAACAATGAGCAGTTCTTC
CASRGGWTSGNNEQFF
>TRBV5-1|-|TRBJ2-5|14|-
TGCGCCAGCAGCCAATACGGGGAAAGAGAGACCCAGTACTTC
CASSQYGERETQYF
>TRBV15|few|TRBJ2-1|15|-
TGTGCCACCAGCATGATGGGGAATTCCTACAATGAGCAGTTCTTC
CATSMMGNSYNEQFF
>TRBV7-8|-|TRBJ2-5|16|-
TGTGCCAGCAGCTTAACCCTTTCTGTTCGGCGGGAGACCCAGTACTTC
CASSLTLSVRRETQYF
>TRBV12-3/TRBV12-4|many|TRBJ1-1|15|TRBD1
TGTGCCAGCAGATCCCGACAGGGGCCAAACACTGAAGCTTTCTTT
CASRSRQGPNTEAFF
>TRBV4-2|few|TRBJ1-4|16|-
TGTGCCAGCAGCTCAAAATCTGGGGACGGAAATGAAAAACTGTTTTTT
CASSSKSGDGNEKLFF
>TRBV6-5|many|TRBJ2-3|12|-
TGTGCCAGCAGATCAACTTGGGGGACGCAGTATTTT
CASRSTWGTQYF
>TRBV28|few|TRBJ1-5|16|-
TGTGCCAGCAAACCCCGGGACCCGCGAGGCAATCAGCCCCAGCATTTT
CASKPRDPRGNQPQHF
>TRBV7-9|few|TRBJ1-1|13|TRBD1
TGTGCCAGCAGCAAACAGGGGACCACTGAAGCTTTCTTT
CASSKQGTTEAFF
>TRBV12-3/TRBV12-4|many|TRBJ1-5|15|TRBD1
TGTGCCACATCAGAGGGGGCGGATAGCAATCAGCCCCAGCATTTT
CATSEGADSNQPQHF
>TRBV10-3|few|TRBJ2-3|13|TRBD1
TGTGCCATCAGTACAGGGGGCACAGATACGCAGTATTTT
CAISTGGTDTQYF
>TRBV20-1|-|TRBJ2-5|13|TRBD1
TGCAGTGCTACCACCGGGACAGGGGAGACCCAGTACTTC
CSATTGTGETQYF
>TRBV28|few|TRBJ1-5|18|-
TGTGCCAGCAGTTCCACCCTCTTAGGGGCCCGTAGCAATCAGCCCCAGCATTTT
CASSSTLLGARSNQPQHF
>TRBV6-2/TRBV6-3|-|TRBJ1-2|14|TRBD1
TGTGCCAGCAGTCGTTGGGACAGGGTGAGGGGCTACACCTTC
CASSRWDRVRGYTF
>TRBV12-3/TRBV12-4|many|TRBJ2-7|15|-
TGTGCCAGCAGTCGAGGACAGAAGGTCCTACTTCGGCAGTACTTC
CASSRGQKVLLRQYF
>TRBV6-1|few|TRBJ2-1|13|-
TGTGCCAGCAGTCGAGATCCGGTAGATGAGCAGTTCTTC
CASSRDPVDEQFF
>TRBV12-3/TRBV12-4|-|TRBJ2-1|12|-
TGTGCCAGCAGTTTAGCCGGGGATAGACGGTTCTTC
CASSLAGDRRFF
>TRBV3-1|many|TRBJ2-2|18|-
TGTGCCAGCAGCCCCTTAGGATTCAAACAGGGTAACACCGGGGAGCTGTTTTTT
CASSPLGFKQGNTGELFF
>TRBV7-8|-|TRBJ1-2|13|-
TGTGCCAGCAGCTCCATAAGTTTTAGTGGCTACACCTTC
CASSSISFSGYTF
>TRBV7-2|-|TRBJ1-5|13|-
TGTGCCAGCAGCTTAGCCGGGAGGCAGCCCCAGCATTTT
CASSLAGRQPQHF
>TRBV6-5|few|TRBJ2-2|13|TRBD2
TGTGCCAGCAGTTACGGGGGGGACGGGGAGCTGCTTTTT
CASSYGGDGELLF
>TRBV24-1|few|TRBJ2-3|16|TRBD1
TGTGCCACCAGTGATCCGGGGCTCAGGGGGACAGATACGCAGTATTTT
CATSDPGLRGTDTQYF
>TRBV7-2|few|TRBJ2-3|22|TRBD2
TGTGCCAGCAGGGGGAAGGGGGCCCGAATGTCGCTAGCGGGAGGATCAACAGATACGCAGTATTTT
CASRGKGARMSLAGGSTDTQYF
>TRBV11-2|many|TRBJ1-1|15|TRBD1
TGTGCCAGCAGTAACCCGGGACAGGGGAACACTGAAGCTTTCTTT
CASSNPGQGNTEAFF
>TRBV28|-|TRBJ2-5|14|-
TGTGCCAGCAGTTCCGGACCAGGGTTTGCGACCCAGTACTTC
CASSSGPGFATQYF
>TRBV27|-|TRBJ2-4|17|-
TGTGCCAGCAGTTTCCAAGAGCCAAACGCGGCCAAAAACATTCAGTACTTC
CASSFQEPNAAKNIQYF
>TRBV29-1|-|TRBJ2-1|11|-
TGCAGCGCCGAACGATGGGGTGAGCAGTTCTTC
CSAERWGEQFF
>TRBV12-3/TRBV12-4|many|TRBJ2-5|14|-
TGTGCCAGCAACCTCCGGGGGACTCAAGAGACCCAGTACTTC
CASNLRGTQETQYF
>TRBV12-3/TRBV12-4|few|TRBJ2-2|13|-
TGTGCCAGCAGTTCACATAGCACCGGGGAGCTGTTTTTT
CASSSHSTGELFF
>TRBV10-3|few|TRBJ2-1|11|-
TGTGCCACCACAACTTACAATGAGCAGTTCTTC
CATTTYNEQFF